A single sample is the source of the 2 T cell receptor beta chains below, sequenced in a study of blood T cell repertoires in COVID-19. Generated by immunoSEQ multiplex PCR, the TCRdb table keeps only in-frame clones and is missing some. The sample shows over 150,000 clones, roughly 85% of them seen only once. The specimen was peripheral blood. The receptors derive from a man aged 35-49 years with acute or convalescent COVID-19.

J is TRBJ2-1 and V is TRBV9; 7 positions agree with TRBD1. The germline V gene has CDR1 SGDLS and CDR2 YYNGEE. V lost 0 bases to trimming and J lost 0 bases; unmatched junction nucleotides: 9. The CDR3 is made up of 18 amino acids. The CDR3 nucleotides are TGTGCCAGCAGCGTAGTGGGGACAGACTTATTCTCCTACAATGAGCAGTTCTTC. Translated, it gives CASSVVGTDLFSYNEQFF.

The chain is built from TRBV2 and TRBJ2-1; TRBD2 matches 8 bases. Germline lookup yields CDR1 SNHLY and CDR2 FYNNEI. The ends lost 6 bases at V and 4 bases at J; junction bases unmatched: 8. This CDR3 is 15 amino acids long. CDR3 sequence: CASSALGGGYNEQFF. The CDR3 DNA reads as TGTGCCAGCAGCGCACTAGGCGGGGGGTACAATGAGCAGTTCTTC. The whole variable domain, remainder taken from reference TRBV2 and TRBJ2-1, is EPEVTQTPSHQVTQMGQEVILRCVPISNHLYFYWYRQILGQKVEFLVSFYNNEISEKSEIFDDQFSVERPDGSNFTLKIRSTKLEDSAMYFCASSALGGGYNEQFFGPGTRLTVL.